This T cell receptor beta chain originates from a study of CD8+ T cells in alopecia areata. Notes on the study in general: Expanded CD8+ clones among the top 100, and scalp clonality, were significantly decreased by tofacitinib.

Treatment meaning: oral pan-JAK inhibitor, 5-10 mg twice daily. It was from alopecia areata patients that lesional scalp punch biopsies and peripheral blood were collected. Germline CDR1 reads SQVTM; CDR2 reads ANQGSEA. V was clipped by 6 bases and J by 2 bases; unmatched bases: 5. The CDR3 sequence is 14 residues long. Sequencing templates came from extracted RNA that was reverse transcribed into cDNA. Using immunoSEQ multiplex PCR, the repertoire was profiled, and TCRdb retains in-frame clones only, with some absent. The profile covers some 200,000 clones, with roughly 53% appearing a single time and 10% to 15% taken by the ten largest. Note on this clone: The target antigen is unknown.

The chain joins TRBV29-1 to TRBJ1-4, with TRBD1 matching 8 bases. The clonotype was recovered from a human donor with alopecia areata. The sample in question was CD8+ T cells sorted from blood, obtained at week 24, from a patient treated with tofacitinib. DNA of the CDR3: TGCAGCGTCATCGGGACAGGCACTAATGAAAAACTGTTTTTT. Protein sequence: CSVIGTGTNEKLFF.